A selection of T cell receptor beta chains follows, all from one sample in a study of human T cells and chemical hapten exposure. TCRdb reprocessed the RACE reads via MiXCR and lists one record per CDR3 protein. The table shows around 110,000 distinct CDR3 sequences, with roughly 12% occurring only once. The source was whole blood, collected in connection with sensitization to the hapten diphenylcyclopropenone (DPC). The receptors originated from a woman in her fifties or sixties with alopecia areata. Some clones in this sample may be carry-over from other donors' samples. The CDR3 runs from the conserved cysteine through the conserved F or W. D genes are given only for firm matches. Clone size is stated in some rows and not others, as once, few, many or a class when expanded.

v_call	j_call	clone_size	d_call	cdr3_aa	cdr3_nt
TRBV18	TRBJ1-5	many	TRBD1	CASSPSRGQGAIQPQHF	TGTGCCAGCTCACCATCCCGCGGACAGGGGGCAATTCAGCCCCAGCATTTT
TRBV6-2/TRBV6-3	TRBJ1-1	-	-	CASSWGTPEAFF	TGTGCCAGCAGTTGGGGGACACCCGAAGCTTTCTTT
TRBV28	TRBJ1-2	-	-	CASSAGSSYGYTF	TGTGCCAGCAGTGCTGGATCTTCCTATGGCTACACCTTC
TRBV5-1	TRBJ1-5	many	-	CASSLEGGQPQHF	TGCGCCAGCAGCTTGGAAGGGGGTCAGCCCCAGCATTTT
TRBV6-1	TRBJ2-2	-	TRBD1	CASIAGTVNTGELFF	TGTGCCAGCATAGCCGGGACAGTCAACACCGGGGAGCTGTTTTTT
TRBV28	TRBJ2-1	many	TRBD2	CASRGASGRAHNEQFF	TGTGCCAGCAGGGGGGCTAGCGGGAGGGCCCACAATGAGCAGTTCTTC
TRBV28	TRBJ2-3	few	TRBD2	CASSFALAGGTDTQYF	TGTGCCAGCAGTTTCGCACTAGCGGGGGGGACAGATACGCAGTATTTT
TRBV28	TRBJ2-7	many	-	CASQSLVGAYEQYF	TGTGCCAGCCAGTCCCTGGTAGGAGCCTACGAGCAGTACTTC
TRBV10-2	TRBJ2-1	-	-	CASRVQNEQFF	TGCGCCAGCAGGGTCCAGAATGAGCAGTTCTTC
TRBV7-9	TRBJ2-2	many	-	CASSLVTGELFF	TGTGCCAGCAGCTTAGTCACCGGGGAGCTGTTTTTT
TRBV4-1	TRBJ2-7	-	TRBD1	CASSQDPGQGIAYEQYF	TGCGCCAGCAGCCAAGATCCAGGACAGGGAATAGCCTACGAGCAGTACTTC
TRBV11-2	TRBJ1-1	many	-	CASSSLKVGEAFF	TGTGCCAGCAGCTCCCTAAAGGTGGGTGAAGCTTTCTTT
TRBV5-6	TRBJ1-2	many	TRBD1	CASSPLTGVNYGYTF	TGTGCCAGCAGCCCCCTGACAGGGGTGAACTATGGCTACACCTTC
TRBV11-2	TRBJ2-2	-	-	CASSLDRGTGELFF	TGTGCCAGCAGCTTAGACAGGGGCACCGGGGAGCTGTTTTTT
TRBV5-6	TRBJ2-4	few	TRBD1	CASSRQGKEYF	TGTGCCAGCAGTCGACAGGGGAAAGAGTACTTC
TRBV7-6	TRBJ2-2	-	-	CASSPRGEIGTGELFF	TGTGCCAGCAGCCCAAGAGGGGAGATCGGCACCGGGGAGCTGTTTTTT
TRBV14	TRBJ2-7	-	-	CANSRGVKPPTYEQYF	TGTGCCAACTCGAGGGGAGTTAAACCCCCTACCTACGAGCAGTACTTC
TRBV25-1	TRBJ2-5	many	TRBD1	CASSEFEGQGGRETQYF	TGTGCCAGCAGTGAATTTGAAGGACAGGGGGGGCGAGAGACCCAGTACTTC
TRBV7-9	TRBJ1-2	-	-	CASSLESGYTF	TGTGCCAGCAGCTTAGAATCTGGCTACACCTTC
TRBV29-1	TRBJ2-7	-	-	CSATSPLGEQYF	TGCAGCGCCACTAGTCCCCTCGGCGAGCAGTACTTC
TRBV7-9	TRBJ1-4	few	-	CASSTGLGTNEKLFF	TGTGCCAGCAGTACAGGGTTGGGAACTAATGAAAAACTGTTTTTT
TRBV5-1	TRBJ2-7	-	-	CASSREINYEQYF	TGCGCCAGCAGCCGTGAAATAAACTACGAGCAGTACTTC
TRBV19	TRBJ2-1	many	-	CASGDYEQFF	TGTGCCAGTGGAGACTATGAGCAGTTCTTC
TRBV2	TRBJ1-2	many	-	CASSPGESYGYTF	TGTGCCAGCAGTCCAGGGGAATCTTATGGCTACACCTTC
TRBV5-1	TRBJ2-5	few	-	CASSFMTGTLGTQYF	TGCGCCAGCAGCTTTATGACCGGGACCCTGGGGACCCAGTACTTC
TRBV18	TRBJ2-3	many	TRBD2	CASSPPLAGALTYSTDTQYF	TGTGCCAGCTCACCACCACTAGCGGGGGCCCTTACCTATAGCACAGATACGCAGTATTTT
TRBV20-1	TRBJ1-5	many	-	CSARDEGGQPQHF	TGCAGTGCTAGAGATGAGGGTGGGCAGCCCCAGCATTTT
TRBV6-2/TRBV6-3	TRBJ1-1	many	TRBD1	CASNRGPREAFF	TGTGCCAGCAACAGGGGGCCGAGGGAAGCTTTCTTT
TRBV6-2/TRBV6-3	TRBJ1-2	few	-	CAARQNVYGYTF	TGTGCCGCGCGACAGAATGTCTATGGCTACACCTTC